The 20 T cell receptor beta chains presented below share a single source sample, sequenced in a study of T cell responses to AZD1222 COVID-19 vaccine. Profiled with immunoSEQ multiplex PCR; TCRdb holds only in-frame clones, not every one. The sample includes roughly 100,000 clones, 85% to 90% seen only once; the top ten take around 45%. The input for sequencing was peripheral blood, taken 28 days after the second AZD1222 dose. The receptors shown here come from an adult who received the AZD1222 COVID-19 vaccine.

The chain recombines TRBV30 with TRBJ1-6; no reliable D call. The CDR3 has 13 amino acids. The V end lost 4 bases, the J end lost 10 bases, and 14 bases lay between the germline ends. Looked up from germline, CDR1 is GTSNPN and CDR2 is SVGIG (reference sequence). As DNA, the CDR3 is TGTGCCTGGACACGTGATATGCTATCACCCCTCCACTTT. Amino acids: CAWTRDMLSPLHF. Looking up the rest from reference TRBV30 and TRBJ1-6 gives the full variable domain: SQTIHQWPATLVQPVGSPLSLECTVEGTSNPNLYWYRQAAGRGLQLLFYSVGIGQISSEVPQNLSASRPQDRQFILSSKKLLLSDSGFYLCAWTRDMLSPLHFGNGTRLTVT.

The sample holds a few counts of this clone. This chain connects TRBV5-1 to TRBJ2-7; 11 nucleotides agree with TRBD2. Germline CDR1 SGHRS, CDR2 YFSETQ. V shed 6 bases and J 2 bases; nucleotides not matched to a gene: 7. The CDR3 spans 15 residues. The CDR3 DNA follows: TGCGCCAGCACCTGGGCACTAGCGGGAGCCTACGAGCAGTACTTC. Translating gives CASTWALAGAYEQYF. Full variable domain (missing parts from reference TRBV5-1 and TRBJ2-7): KAGVTQTPRYLIKTRGQQVTLSCSPISGHRSVSWYQQTPGQGLQFLFEYFSETQRNKGNFPGRFSGRQFSNSRSEMNVSTLELGDSALYLCASTWALAGAYEQYFGPGTRLTVT.

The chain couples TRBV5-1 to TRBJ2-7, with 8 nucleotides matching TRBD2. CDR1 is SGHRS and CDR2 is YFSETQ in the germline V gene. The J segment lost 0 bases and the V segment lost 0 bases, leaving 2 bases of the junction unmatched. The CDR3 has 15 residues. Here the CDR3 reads CASSLGAGGSYEQYF. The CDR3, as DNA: TGCGCCAGCAGCTTGGGGGCGGGAGGCTCCTACGAGCAGTACTTC. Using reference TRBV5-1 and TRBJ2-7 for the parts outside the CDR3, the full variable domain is KAGVTQTPRYLIKTRGQQVTLSCSPISGHRSVSWYQQTPGQGLQFLFEYFSETQRNKGNFPGRFSGRQFSNSRSEMNVSTLELGDSALYLCASSLGAGGSYEQYFGPGTRLTVT.

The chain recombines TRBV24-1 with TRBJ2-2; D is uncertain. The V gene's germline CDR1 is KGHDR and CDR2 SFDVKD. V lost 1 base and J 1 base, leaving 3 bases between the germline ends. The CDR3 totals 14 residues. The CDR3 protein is CATSDFMNTGELFF. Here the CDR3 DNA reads TGTGCCACCAGTGATTTTATGAACACCGGGGAGCTGTTTTTT.

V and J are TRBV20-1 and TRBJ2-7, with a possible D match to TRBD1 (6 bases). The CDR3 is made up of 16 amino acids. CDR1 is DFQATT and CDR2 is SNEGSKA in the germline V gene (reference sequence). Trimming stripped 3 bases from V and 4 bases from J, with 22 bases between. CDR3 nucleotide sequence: TGCAGTGCTAGTAGTTTCCGGACAGAGGATTTTTACGAGCAGTACTTC. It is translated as CSASSFRTEDFYEQYF.

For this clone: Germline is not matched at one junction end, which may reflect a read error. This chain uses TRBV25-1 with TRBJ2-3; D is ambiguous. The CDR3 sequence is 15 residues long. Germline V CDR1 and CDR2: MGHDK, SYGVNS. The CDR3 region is CASSEFVTATDTQYF. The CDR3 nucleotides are TGTGCCAGCAGCGAATTCGTCACAGCCACAGATACGCAGTATTTT.

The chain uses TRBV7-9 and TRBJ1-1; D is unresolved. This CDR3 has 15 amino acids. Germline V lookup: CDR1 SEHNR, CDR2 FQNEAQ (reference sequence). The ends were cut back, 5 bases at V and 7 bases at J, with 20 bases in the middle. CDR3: CASSTIGLSAGEAFF. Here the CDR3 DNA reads TGTGCCAGCAGCACAATCGGACTGTCGGCAGGTGAAGCTTTCTTT.

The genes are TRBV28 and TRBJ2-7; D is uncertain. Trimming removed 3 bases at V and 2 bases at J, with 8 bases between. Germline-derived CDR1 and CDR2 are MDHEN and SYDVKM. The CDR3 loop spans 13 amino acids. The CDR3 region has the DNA TGTGCCAGCAGTTTGGCACCCCCCTACGAGCAGTACTTC. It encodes CASSLAPPYEQYF. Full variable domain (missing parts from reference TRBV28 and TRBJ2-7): DVKVTQSSRYLVKRTGEKVFLECVQDMDHENMFWYRQDPGLGLRLIYFSYDVKMKEKGDIPEGYSVSREKKERFSLILESASTNQTSMYLCASSLAPPYEQYFGPGTRLTVT.

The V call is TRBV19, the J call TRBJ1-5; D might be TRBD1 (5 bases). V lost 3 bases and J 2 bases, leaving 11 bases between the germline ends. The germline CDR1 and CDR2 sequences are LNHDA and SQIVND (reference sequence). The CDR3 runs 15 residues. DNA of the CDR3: TGTGCCAGTAGTATCTCAGGGCCTGGCAATCAGCCCCAGCATTTT. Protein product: CASSISGPGNQPQHF.

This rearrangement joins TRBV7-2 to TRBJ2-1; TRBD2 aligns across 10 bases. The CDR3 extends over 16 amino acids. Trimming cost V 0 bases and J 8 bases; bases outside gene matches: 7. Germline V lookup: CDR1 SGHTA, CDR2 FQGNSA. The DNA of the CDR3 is TGTGCCAGCAGCTTAGCGGAAGCGGGAGGGCCGGATGAGCAGTTCTTC. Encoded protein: CASSLAEAGGPDEQFF.

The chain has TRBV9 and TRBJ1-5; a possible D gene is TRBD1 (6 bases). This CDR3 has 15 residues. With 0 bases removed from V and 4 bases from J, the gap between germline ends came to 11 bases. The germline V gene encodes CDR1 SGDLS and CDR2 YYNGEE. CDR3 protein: CASSVDPGANQPQHF. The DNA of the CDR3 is TGTGCCAGCAGCGTAGATCCGGGGGCGAATCAGCCCCAGCATTTT.

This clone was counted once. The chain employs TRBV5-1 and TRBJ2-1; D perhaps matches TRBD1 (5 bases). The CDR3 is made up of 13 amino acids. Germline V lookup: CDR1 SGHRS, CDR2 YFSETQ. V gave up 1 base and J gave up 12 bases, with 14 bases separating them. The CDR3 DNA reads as TGCGCCAGCAGCTTGTCAGGGCCCGGCGTGCAGTTCTTC. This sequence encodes CASSLSGPGVQFF.

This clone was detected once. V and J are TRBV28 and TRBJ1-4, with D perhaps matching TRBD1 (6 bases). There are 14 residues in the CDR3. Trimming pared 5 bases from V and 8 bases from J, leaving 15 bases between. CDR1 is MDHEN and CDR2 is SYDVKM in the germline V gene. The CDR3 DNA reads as TGTGCCAGCAGTCCAACGGGGGGGCGGGAAAAACTGTTTTTT. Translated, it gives CASSPTGGREKLFF.

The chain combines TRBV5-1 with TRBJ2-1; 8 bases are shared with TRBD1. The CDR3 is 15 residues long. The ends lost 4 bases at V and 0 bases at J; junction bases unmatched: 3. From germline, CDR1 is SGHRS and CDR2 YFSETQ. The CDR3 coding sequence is TGCGCCAGCAGCCGGGACAGGTCCTCCTACAATGAGCAGTTCTTC. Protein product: CASSRDRSSYNEQFF.

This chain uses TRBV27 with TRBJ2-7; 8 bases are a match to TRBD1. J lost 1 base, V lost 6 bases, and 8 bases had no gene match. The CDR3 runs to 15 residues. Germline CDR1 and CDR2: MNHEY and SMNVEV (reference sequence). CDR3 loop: CASSKPGQASYEQYF. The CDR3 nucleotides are TGTGCCAGCAGCAAACCGGGACAGGCATCCTACGAGCAGTACTTC.

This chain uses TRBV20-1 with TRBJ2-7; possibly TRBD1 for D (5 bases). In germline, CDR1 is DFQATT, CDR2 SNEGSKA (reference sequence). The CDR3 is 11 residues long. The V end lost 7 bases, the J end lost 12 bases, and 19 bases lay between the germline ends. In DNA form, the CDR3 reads TGCAGTGGTTACTTAGACAGTGCCGCGTACTTC. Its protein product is CSGYLDSAAYF.

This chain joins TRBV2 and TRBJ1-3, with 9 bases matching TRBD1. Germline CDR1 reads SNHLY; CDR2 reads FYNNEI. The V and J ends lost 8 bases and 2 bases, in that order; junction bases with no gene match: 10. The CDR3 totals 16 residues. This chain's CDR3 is CASRSPGTGPGNTIYF. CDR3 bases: TGTGCCAGCCGGTCACCCGGGACAGGGCCTGGAAACACCATATATTTT.

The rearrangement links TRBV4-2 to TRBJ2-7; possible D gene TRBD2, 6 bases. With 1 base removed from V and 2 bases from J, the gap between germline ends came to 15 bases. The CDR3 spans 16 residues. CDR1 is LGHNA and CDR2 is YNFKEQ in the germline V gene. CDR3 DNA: TGTGCCAGCAGCCAAGGATTAGCGGCCCTTACCTACGAGCAGTACTTC. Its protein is CASSQGLAALTYEQYF.

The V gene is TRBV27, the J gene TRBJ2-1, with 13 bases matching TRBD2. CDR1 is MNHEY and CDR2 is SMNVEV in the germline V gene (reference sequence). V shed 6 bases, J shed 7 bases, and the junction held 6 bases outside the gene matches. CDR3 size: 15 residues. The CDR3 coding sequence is TGTGCCAGCAGGACCGGGACTAGCGGGACGAATGAGCAGTTCTTC. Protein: CASRTGTSGTNEQFF.

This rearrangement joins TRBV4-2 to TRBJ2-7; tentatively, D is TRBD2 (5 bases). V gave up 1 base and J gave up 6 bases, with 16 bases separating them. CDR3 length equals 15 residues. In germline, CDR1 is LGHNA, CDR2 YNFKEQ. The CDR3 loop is CASSQVVRDFGEQYF. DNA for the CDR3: TGTGCCAGCAGCCAAGTGGTCCGGGATTTTGGCGAGCAGTACTTC.